This TCR beta chain was observed in a study of T cell changes during pregnancy in multiple sclerosis. This CDR3 contains 16 residues. Between the trimmed V and J ends, which lost 3 bases and 7 bases, there was a span of 19 bases. The germline gives CDR1 MDHEN, CDR2 SYDVKM. This table comes from immunoSEQ multiplex PCR, and its TCRdb copy is limited to in-frame clones, with some not included. The repertoire holds about 73,000 clones, with 85% to 95% as singletons. This sample comprised peripheral blood, obtained in the third trimester of pregnancy. This clonotype was sampled from a female donor in good health, enrolled as a control in a pregnancy study. The chain couples TRBV28 to TRBJ1-5, with D hard to call. CDR3 in amino acids: CASSFSSYRGWQPQHF. The CDR3 DNA is TGTGCCAGCAGTTTCTCTTCGTATCGGGGTTGGCAGCCCCAGCATTTT.